These 32 T cell receptor beta chains share one sample of origin, sequenced in a study of OX40 agonist ivuxolimab in advanced cancers. Clones were sequenced by immunoSEQ multiplex PCR, and TCRdb holds only the in-frame ones, with some missing. The top ten hold around 43% of the sample, which has thousands of clones, 66% seen once. This specimen consisted of CD4+ or CD8+ T cells sorted from blood, obtained in a trial of the OX40 agonist ivuxolimab. These receptors were collected from an adult with an advanced solid tumor such as melanoma, head and neck, liver or kidney cancer.

This clone was observed a handful of times. The chain uses TRBV30 and TRBJ2-3; the match to TRBD2 covers 9 bases. Looked up from germline, CDR1 is GTSNPN and CDR2 is SVGIG (reference sequence). Trimming took 4 bases from V and 1 from J; bases not matched to a gene: 12. The CDR3 covers 17 residues. CDR3 loop: CAWTPGGGAPGTDTQYF. The DNA of the CDR3 is TGTGCCTGGACCCCCGGCGGGGGGGCCCCCGGCACAGATACGCAGTATTTT.

This chain uses TRBV28 with TRBJ1-1; D gene uncertain. The CDR3 totals 13 residues. Trimming took off 2 bases at V and 6 bases at J, with 10 bases between the two ends. Germline CDR1 and CDR2: MDHEN and SYDVKM. For the CDR3, the DNA is TGTGCCAGCAGTTTAAACCCGTACCCTGAAGCTTTCTTT. Its translation is CASSLNPYPEAFF. Variable domain in full (rest from reference TRBV28 and TRBJ1-1): DVKVTQSSRYLVKRTGEKVFLECVQDMDHENMFWYRQDPGLGLRLIYFSYDVKMKEKGDIPEGYSVSREKKERFSLILESASTNQTSMYLCASSLNPYPEAFFGQGTRLTVV.

This chain links TRBV7-8 with TRBJ2-2; D gene uncertain. Trimming took off 1 base at V and 6 bases at J, with 3 bases between the two ends. CDR3 length: 12 residues. The germline V gene encodes CDR1 SGHVS and CDR2 FQNEAQ. CDR3 sequence (DNA): TGTGCCAGCAGCTTAGTCTCCGGGGAGCTGTTTTTT. Encoded protein: CASSLVSGELFF.

A single count supports this clone. In DNA form, the CDR3 reads TGTGCCAGCAGTTGGGACAGATCTAGCAATCAGCCCCAGCATTTT. Its protein product is CASSWDRSSNQPQHF. The chain uses TRBV6-6 and TRBJ1-5, with TRBD1 matching 7 bases. Trimming removed 4 bases from V and 0 bases from J; junction bases left unmatched: 3. Germline V gives CDR1 MNHNY, CDR2 SVGAGI (reference sequence). The CDR3 contains 15 residues.

This clone is a singleton in its sample. This rearrangement joins TRBV5-1 to TRBJ1-1; 9 bases map to TRBD1. Trimming cost V 4 bases and J 7 bases; bases outside gene matches: 8. Germline V gene data show CDR1 as SGHRS and CDR2 as YFSETQ. The CDR3 covers 14 residues. As DNA, the CDR3 is TGCGCCAGCAGCCATAGGACAGGGGAGTTTGAAGCTTTCTTT. Encoded protein: CASSHRTGEFEAFF.

This clone was observed once. The chain recombines TRBV7-8 with TRBJ2-7, with 7 bases aligning to TRBD2. V lost 1 base, J lost 0 bases, and 3 bases stayed unmatched. The CDR3 is made up of 15 amino acids. Germline V gene data show CDR1 as SGHVS and CDR2 as FQNEAQ. CDR3 protein: CASSLEGGSSYEQYF. CDR3 DNA: TGTGCCAGCAGCTTAGAGGGCGGGAGCTCCTACGAGCAGTACTTC. The full variable domain, with the rest looked up from reference TRBV7-8 and TRBJ2-7, is GAGVSQSPRYKVAKRGQDVALRCDPISGHVSLFWYQQALGQGPEFLTYFQNEAQLDKSGLPSDRFFAERPEGSVSTLKIQRTQQEDSAVYLCASSLEGGSSYEQYFGPGTRLTVT.

The J gene is TRBJ2-1, the V gene TRBV27, with TRBD2 identical over 12 bases. Germline values: CDR1 MNHEY, CDR2 SMNVEV (reference sequence). With 7 bases clipped from V and 6 bases from J, the junction kept 4 bases outside the gene matches. The CDR3 contains 14 residues. The CDR3 nucleotides read TGTGCCAGCAAGGGACTAGCGGGCCGCAATGAGCAGTTCTTC. Translating it yields CASKGLAGRNEQFF.

The genes are TRBV14 and TRBJ2-7, with a possible D match to TRBD1 (6 bases). CDR3 length: 14 amino acids. The V and J ends lost 4 bases and 3 bases respectively, with 13 bases between them. Germline CDR1 and CDR2: SGHDN and FVKESK. CDR3 nucleotides: TGTGCCAGCAGCCGTTCCAGGGGAAACTACGAGCAGTACTTC. Its protein product is CASSRSRGNYEQYF.

V usage is TRBV7-8 and J usage is TRBJ2-3, with D hard to call. The CDR3 covers 15 residues. The germline CDR1 and CDR2 sequences are SGHVS and FQNEAQ. Trimming removed 5 bases at V and 2 bases at J, with 14 bases between. CDR3 protein: CASSAPHRVTDTQYF. CDR3 in DNA: TGTGCCAGCAGCGCGCCCCATAGAGTCACAGATACGCAGTATTTT.

This chain joins TRBV5-6 and TRBJ1-1, with TRBD1 matching over 7 bases. Per the germline V gene, CDR1 is SGHDT and CDR2 is YYEEEE. V lost 3 bases and J lost 2; bases outside the gene matches: 4. This CDR3 region has 14 residues. The CDR3 coding sequence is TGTGCCAGCAGCTGGGGACAGTTTAACACTGAAGCTTTCTTT. Translation: CASSWGQFNTEAFF. Variable domain in full (rest from reference TRBV5-6 and TRBJ1-1): DAGVTQSPTHLIKTRGQQVTLRCSPKSGHDTVSWYQQALGQGPQFIFQYYEEEERQRGNFPDRFSGHQFPNYSSELNVNALLLGDSALYLCASSWGQFNTEAFFGQGTRLTVV.

This chain joins TRBV4-2 and TRBJ2-5; D is undetermined. With the DNA end fitting TRBJ2-7 better, the J assignment may be wrong. This CDR3 spans 15 amino acids. CDR1 and CDR2 (germline): LGHNA, YNFKEQ. DNA of the CDR3: TGTGCCAGCAGCCAGGCTCCGGGTCTGACCTACGAGCAGTACTTC. Protein product: CASSQAPGLTYEQYF.

The chain couples TRBV4-1 to TRBJ1-1; D may be TRBD1 (5 bases). Trimming removed 0 bases from V and 1 base from J, with 12 bases in between. Per the germline V gene, CDR1 is MGHRA and CDR2 is YSYEKL. This CDR3 has 16 residues. The CDR3 is CASSQDHTGENTEAFF. The DNA for the CDR3 is TGCGCCAGCAGCCAAGATCATACAGGTGAGAACACTGAAGCTTTCTTT.

This chain links TRBV21-1 with TRBJ2-7; TRBD1, the table's D call, was not compared with the DNA. TRBV21-1 is described as a pseudogene. CDR3 size: 14 residues. CDR3 in amino acids: CASIPQGASYEQYF. As DNA, the CDR3 is TGTGCCAGCATCCCACAGGGGGCTTCCTACGAGCAGTACTTC.

J is TRBJ2-7 and V is TRBV30; D is unresolved. Germline lookup yields CDR1 GTSNPN and CDR2 SVGIG (reference sequence). V lost 5 bases, J lost 6 bases, and 11 bases lay in between. This CDR3 has 11 residues. The CDR3 DNA reads as TGTGCCTGGGGGCTGGCTTCCGAGCAGTACTTC. It yields the protein CAWGLASEQYF.

The CDR3 spells CASSDNRGSEGYTF. For the CDR3, the DNA is TGTGCCAGCAGCGACAACAGGGGGAGCGAGGGCTACACCTTC. This sequence joins TRBV9 and TRBJ1-2, with 8 bases matching TRBD1. This CDR3 has 14 amino acids. The J segment lost 8 bases and the V segment lost 3 bases, leaving 9 bases of the junction unmatched. Germline V gene sequence: CDR1 SGDLS, CDR2 YYNGEE.

The rearrangement joins TRBV4-1 to TRBJ1-1; possibly TRBD1 for D (6 bases). Germline V gives CDR1 MGHRA, CDR2 YSYEKL. With 4 bases removed from V and 4 bases from J, the gap between germline ends came to 13 bases. The CDR3 is 14 amino acids. DNA of the CDR3: TGCGCCAGCAGCCGCCAAACAGGGAGCACTGAAGCTTTCTTT. It specifies CASSRQTGSTEAFF.

Remarks on this clone: The sample has other DNA sequences that encode this CDR3 too. The chain is built from TRBV13 and TRBJ2-2, with a weak D call TRBD2 (6 bases). V gave up 3 bases and J gave up 6 bases, with 14 bases separating them. The CDR3 has 15 residues. Germline V CDR1 and CDR2: PRHDT, FYEKMQ (reference sequence). The CDR3 loop is CASSLEGSQAGELFF. For the CDR3, the DNA is TGTGCCAGCAGCTTGGAGGGGTCACAGGCCGGGGAGCTGTTTTTT.

J is TRBJ2-1 and V is TRBV7-9; D is unresolved. Germline values: CDR1 SEHNR, CDR2 FQNEAQ (reference sequence). CDR3 length equals 15 residues. The V end lost 5 bases, the J end lost 2 bases, and 13 bases lay between the germline ends. In DNA form, the CDR3 reads TGTGCCAGCAGCAAGGAGATGAGCGCCTACAATGAGCAGTTCTTC. This encodes CASSKEMSAYNEQFF.

The CDR3 reads CASSSLTSGTGELFF. CDR3 nucleotides: TGTGCCAGCAGCTCGTTGACTAGCGGCACCGGGGAGCTGTTTTTT. This chain links TRBV7-9 with TRBJ2-2, with 9 nucleotides matching TRBD2. CDR1 is SEHNR and CDR2 is FQNEAQ in the germline V gene (reference sequence). The V gene end was trimmed by 4 bases and the J gene end by 4 bases; junction bases not matched to a gene: 4. This CDR3 has 15 amino acids.

The sample holds a few counts of this clone. The rearrangement links TRBV28 to TRBJ2-2, with unresolved D. CDR1 MDHEN and CDR2 SYDVKM come from the germline V gene. The CDR3 is 12 residues long. V was shortened by 3 bases and J by 6 bases, with 5 bases between the two germline ends. The CDR3 DNA follows: TGTGCCAGCAGTTTCGGGTCCGGGGAGCTGTTTTTT. Residues: CASSFGSGELFF.

This chain connects TRBV27 to TRBJ2-3, with TRBD2 as a possible D gene (6 bases). V lost 4 bases to trimming and J lost 5 bases, with 16 bases between them. Germline V lookup: CDR1 MNHEY, CDR2 SMNVEV (reference sequence). The CDR3 is 15 amino acids. CDR3: CASSSLTGVGDTQYF. CDR3 DNA: TGTGCCAGCAGTTCTCTAACGGGAGTAGGAGATACGCAGTATTTT.

With regard to this clone: At one of its ends the junction is not consistent with the germline gene, which may arise from a read error. Different DNA sequences within this sample yield the same CDR3. The chain recombines TRBV6-5 with TRBJ2-3, with 7 nucleotides matching TRBD2. In germline, CDR1 is MNHEY, CDR2 SVGAGI. CDR3 length equals 13 residues. This CDR3 is CASGGVSTDTQYF. The CDR3 DNA reads TGTGCCAGCGGGGGGGTTAGCACAGATACACAGTATTTT.

This clone has just a few counts. This chain links TRBV4-1 with TRBJ2-2; D is unclear. In germline, CDR1 is MGHRA, CDR2 YSYEKL. Trimming pared 5 bases from V and 3 bases from J, leaving 19 bases between. There are 17 residues in the CDR3. The CDR3 bases are TGCGCCAGCAGCATTCGTCGGGTCTCACAAGACACCGGGGAGCTGTTTTTT. Amino acids: CASSIRRVSQDTGELFF.

This chain uses TRBV4-1 with TRBJ1-1, with D unclear. Trimming stripped 4 bases from V and 1 base from J, with 13 bases between. Per germline, CDR1 MGHRA and CDR2 YSYEKL. The CDR3 contains 15 residues. CDR3 amino acids: CASSPKWVSNTEAFF. The CDR3 nucleotides read TGCGCCAGCAGCCCCAAATGGGTCTCGAACACTGAAGCTTTCTTT.

The V gene is TRBV7-2, the J gene TRBJ2-5; D gene ambiguous. CDR3 length: 14 residues. Per germline, CDR1 SGHTA and CDR2 FQGNSA. Trimming stripped 4 bases from V and 1 base from J, with 10 bases between. This CDR3 is CASSSTNAQETQYF. The CDR3 DNA follows: TGTGCCAGCAGCTCAACAAACGCCCAAGAGACCCAGTACTTC.

This clone counts as medium-sized. The J gene is TRBJ2-3, the V gene TRBV4-2; 13 positions agree with TRBD2. Germline V lookup: CDR1 LGHNA, CDR2 YNFKEQ. The CDR3 contains 18 residues. V lost 1 base and J lost 3; bases outside the gene matches: 7. CDR3 bases: TGTGCCAGCAGCCAAGGACTAGCGGGAGGAGGAGAGACAGATACGCAGTATTTT. Translated, it gives CASSQGLAGGGETDTQYF.

This chain links TRBV28 with TRBJ1-1, with D perhaps TRBD1 (5 bases). The CDR3 is 15 residues long. Trimming shortened V by 6 bases and J by 1 base, and 15 bases separated the two germline ends. Germline V gives CDR1 MDHEN, CDR2 SYDVKM. The CDR3 region is CASSLTGTANTEAFF. As DNA, the CDR3 is TGTGCCAGCAGCCTAACCGGGACCGCGAACACTGAAGCTTTCTTT.

The CDR3 here is CASEATGDYNEQFF. The DNA for the CDR3 is TGTGCCAGCGAAGCGACAGGCGATTACAATGAGCAGTTCTTC. This sequence joins TRBV6-1 and TRBJ2-1; the D gene is possibly TRBD1 (6 bases). V lost 8 bases to trimming and J lost 4 bases, with 15 bases between them. The CDR3 covers 14 residues. The germline V gene has CDR1 MNHNS and CDR2 SASEGT.

The CDR3 nucleotides read TGTGCCAGTAGTATCGGGACAGGGGACTACGAGCAGTACTTC. Residues: CASSIGTGDYEQYF. The rearrangement joins TRBV19 to TRBJ2-7; 10 nucleotides align to TRBD1. The germline CDR1 and CDR2 sequences are LNHDA and SQIVND (reference sequence). The CDR3 totals 14 residues. Trimming took 3 bases from V and 3 from J; bases not matched to a gene: 2.

This chain joins TRBV11-1 and TRBJ2-1, with a possible D match to TRBD1 (6 bases). V lost 1 base to trimming and J lost 1 base, with 14 bases between them. This CDR3 is built from 17 residues. CDR1 and CDR2 (germline): SGHAT, FQDESV (reference sequence). In DNA form, the CDR3 reads TGTGCCAGCAGCTTAGGTTGGGGGCCGGATTCCTACAATGAGCAGTTCTTC. Its protein is CASSLGWGPDSYNEQFF.

The chain recombines TRBV9 with TRBJ2-2, with D possibly TRBD1 on 6 matching bases. V was cut by 2 bases and J by 7 bases, with 15 bases left in between. Germline V CDR1 and CDR2: SGDLS, YYNGEE. The CDR3 runs to 15 residues. The CDR3 spells CASSVGWGQGGELFF. CDR3 bases: TGTGCCAGCAGCGTGGGGTGGGGGCAAGGCGGGGAGCTGTTTTTT. The whole variable domain, remainder taken from reference TRBV9 and TRBJ2-2, is DSGVTQTPKHLITATGQRVTLRCSPRSGDLSVYWYQQSLDQGLQFLIQYYNGEERAKGNILERFSAQQFPDLHSELNLSSLELGDSALYFCASSVGWGQGGELFFGEGSRLTVL.

V is TRBV2 and J is TRBJ1-1; D is unresolved. The CDR3 sequence is 10 residues long. Germline lookup yields CDR1 SNHLY and CDR2 FYNNEI. Trimming stripped 1 base from V and 7 bases from J, with 1 base between. The CDR3 nucleotides are TGTGCCAGCAGTGAAGGTGAAGCTTTCTTT. Translating it yields CASSEGEAFF.